Sequencing of this TCR beta chain was carried out in a study of regulatory T cells in long-lasting Graves disease. The V end lost 0 bases, the J end lost 2 bases, and 14 bases lay between the germline ends. Germline V gene lookup returns CDR1 SQVTM and CDR2 ANQGSEA. The CDR3 is made up of 17 amino acids. Investigators prepared the TCR beta libraries by applying iRepertoire HTBI primers and Arm-PCR of CDR3 regions. TCRdb ran MiXCR on the multiplex PCR reads and lists one entry per CDR3 protein. The sample has around 400,000 distinct CDR3 sequences; around 15% are singletons. Time point: newly diagnosed GD, antithyroid drugs for less than 3 months. After RNA was extracted from PBMCs, the TCR library was made from it. The guidelines of the American Thyroid Association were the basis for diagnosing Graves' disease. From an endocrinology department in Xi'an, China, came the patients.

The chain employs TRBV29-1 and TRBJ2-6, with TRBD2 as a possible D gene (6 bases). This sequence originates from a female donor with Graves disease. This specimen was peripheral blood mononuclear cells (PBMCs), taken at new diagnosis, from a patient treated with antithyroid drugs. The CDR3 here is CSVEDLWGEPGANVLTF. CDR3 DNA sequence: TGCAGCGTTGAAGATCTTTGGGGGGAACCTGGGGCCAACGTCCTGACTTTC.